A single sample gave rise to the 5 T cell receptor beta chains below, sequenced in a study of T-cell memory formation after mild COVID-19. TCRdb reanalysed the 5' RACE reads using MiXCR and keeps one entry per CDR3 protein. In the table there are some 130,000 distinct CDR3 sequences, about a sixth of which are singletons. What was sequenced was PBMCs or a T cell subset sorted from them (not recorded which). The receptors originated from an adult woman who had mild COVID-19 (a few samples of this study predate the infection). Cell type and time point are not known.

This clonotype was counted only a few times. This rearrangement joins TRBV7-9 to TRBJ2-2; 10 bases agree with TRBD2. CDR3 size: 18 residues. V lost 5 bases to trimming and J lost 2 bases; unmatched junction nucleotides: 11. Germline V gene data show CDR1 as SEHNR and CDR2 as FQNEAQ (reference sequence). Here the CDR3 DNA reads TGTGCCAGCAGCCCGATTAGCGGGAGGTCCGAAAACACCGGGGAGCTGTTTTTT. This sequence encodes CASSPISGRSENTGELFF.

This clonotype was seen only a few times. The chain links TRBV29-1 to TRBJ2-7; D uncertain. The CDR3 is 12 amino acids. The V end was cut by 7 bases, the J end by 6 bases, with 16 bases between. CDR1 SQVTM and CDR2 ANQGSEA come from the germline V gene. The CDR3: CSARAGPGEQYF. In DNA, the CDR3 is TGCAGCGCCCGAGCTGGGCCAGGCGAGCAGTACTTC.

There are a few counts of this clonotype. The gene calls are TRBV27 and TRBJ2-2, with 8 bases fitting TRBD2. This CDR3 contains 18 residues. Germline assignment: CDR1 MNHEY and CDR2 SMNVEV (reference sequence). With 2 bases clipped from V and 2 bases from J, the junction kept 10 bases outside the gene matches. The CDR3 DNA sequence: TGTGCCAGCAGTTTAGGTGGACTAGCTGTGACTAACACCGGGGAGCTGTTTTTT. This gives the protein CASSLGGLAVTNTGELFF.

The genes are TRBV3-1 and TRBJ1-5; D gene uncertain. The CDR3 has 13 residues. V was shortened by 4 bases and J by 0 bases, with 4 bases between the two germline ends. In germline, CDR1 is LGHDT, CDR2 YNNKEL (reference sequence). The CDR3 sequence is CASSRNSNQPQHF. The DNA of the CDR3 is TGTGCCAGCAGCCGGAATAGCAATCAGCCCCAGCATTTT.

V usage is TRBV24-1 and J usage is TRBJ2-3; 8 nucleotides line up with TRBD1. The germline CDR1 and CDR2 sequences are KGHDR and SFDVKD. With V trimmed by 4 bases and J by 4 bases, 9 bases remained unmatched. This CDR3 has 16 amino acids. CDR3 residues: CATSDPGGEFSDTQYF. CDR3 coding DNA: TGTGCCACCAGTGACCCAGGGGGCGAATTTTCAGATACGCAGTATTTT.